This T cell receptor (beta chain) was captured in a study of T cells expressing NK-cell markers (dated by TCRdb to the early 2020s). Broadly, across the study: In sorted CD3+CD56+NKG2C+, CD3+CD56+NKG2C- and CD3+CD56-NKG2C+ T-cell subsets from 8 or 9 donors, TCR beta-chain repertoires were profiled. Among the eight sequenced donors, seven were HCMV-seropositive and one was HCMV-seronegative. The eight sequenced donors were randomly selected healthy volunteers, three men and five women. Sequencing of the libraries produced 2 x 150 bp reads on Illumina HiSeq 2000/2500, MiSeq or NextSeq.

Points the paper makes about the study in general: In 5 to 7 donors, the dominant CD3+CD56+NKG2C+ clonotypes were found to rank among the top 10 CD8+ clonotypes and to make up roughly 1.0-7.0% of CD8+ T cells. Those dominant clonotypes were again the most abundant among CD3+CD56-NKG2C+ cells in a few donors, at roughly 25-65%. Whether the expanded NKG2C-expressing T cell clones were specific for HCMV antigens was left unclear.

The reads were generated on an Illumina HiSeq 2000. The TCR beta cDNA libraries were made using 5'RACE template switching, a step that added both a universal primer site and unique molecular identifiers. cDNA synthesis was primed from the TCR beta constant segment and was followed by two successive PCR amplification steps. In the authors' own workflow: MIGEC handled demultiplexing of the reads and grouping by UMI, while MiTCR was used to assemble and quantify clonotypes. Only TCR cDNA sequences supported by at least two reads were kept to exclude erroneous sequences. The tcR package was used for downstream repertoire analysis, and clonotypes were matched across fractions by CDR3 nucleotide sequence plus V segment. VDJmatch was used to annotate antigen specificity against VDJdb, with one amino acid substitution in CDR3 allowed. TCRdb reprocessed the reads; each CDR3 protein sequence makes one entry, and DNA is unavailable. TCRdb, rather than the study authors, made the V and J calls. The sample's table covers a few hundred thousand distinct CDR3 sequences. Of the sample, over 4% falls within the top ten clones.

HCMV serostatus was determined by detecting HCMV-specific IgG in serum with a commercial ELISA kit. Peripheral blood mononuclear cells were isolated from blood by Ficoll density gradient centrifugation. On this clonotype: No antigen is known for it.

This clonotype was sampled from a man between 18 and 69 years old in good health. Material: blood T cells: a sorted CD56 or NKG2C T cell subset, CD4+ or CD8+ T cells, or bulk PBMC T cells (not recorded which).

The CDR3 corresponds to CSARMGGIVDTQYF. The chain joins TRBV20-1 to TRBJ2-3; no DNA is available, so the TRBD1 call from TCRdb remains unchecked. CDR1 DFQATT and CDR2 SNEGSKA are derived from the germline V gene (reference sequence). From cysteine to phenylalanine, the CDR3 is 14 amino acids long. The DNA is not on file.